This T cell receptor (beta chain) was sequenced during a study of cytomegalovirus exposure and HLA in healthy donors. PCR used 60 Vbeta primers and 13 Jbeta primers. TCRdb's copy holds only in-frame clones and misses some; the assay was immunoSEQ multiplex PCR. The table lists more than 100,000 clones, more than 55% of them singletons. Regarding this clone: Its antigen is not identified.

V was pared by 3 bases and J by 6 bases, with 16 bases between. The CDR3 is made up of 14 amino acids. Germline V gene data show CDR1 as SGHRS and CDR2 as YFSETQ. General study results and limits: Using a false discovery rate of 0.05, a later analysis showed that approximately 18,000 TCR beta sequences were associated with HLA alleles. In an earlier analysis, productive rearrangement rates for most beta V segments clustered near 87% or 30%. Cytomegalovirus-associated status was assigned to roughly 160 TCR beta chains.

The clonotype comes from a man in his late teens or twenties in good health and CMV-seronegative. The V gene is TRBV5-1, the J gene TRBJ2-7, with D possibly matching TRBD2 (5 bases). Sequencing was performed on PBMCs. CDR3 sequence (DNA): TGCGCCAGCAGCTCGGGTCCCCTCGGAGGCGAGCAGTACTTC. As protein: CASSSGPLGGEQYF.